This T cell receptor (beta chain) was captured in a study of regulatory T cells in long-lasting Graves disease. From germline, CDR1 is SGDLS and CDR2 YYNGEE. The V and J ends lost 3 bases and 0 bases, in that order; junction bases with no gene match: 12. The CDR3 is made up of 18 amino acids. The time point is: newly diagnosed GD, antithyroid drugs for less than 3 months. Researchers made the TCR library from RNA that was extracted from PBMCs. Combining iRepertoire HTBI primers with Arm-PCR of CDR3 regions, the authors built TCR beta libraries. TCRdb reanalysed the multiplex PCR reads using MiXCR and keeps one entry per CDR3 protein. The sample shows 200,000 to 250,000 distinct CDR3 sequences, roughly a fifth of them seen only once. The same data also contributed to another study, on T cells in Graves' hyperthyroidism and ophthalmopathy.

Specimen: peripheral blood mononuclear cells (PBMCs), collected at new diagnosis, from a patient treated with antithyroid drugs. This TCR derives from a woman younger than 45 with Graves disease. V usage is TRBV9 and J usage is TRBJ1-1; 9 bases map to TRBD1. The CDR3 here is CASSATPGQGYMNTEAFF. The DNA for the CDR3 is TGTGCCAGCAGCGCCACACCGGGACAGGGATACATGAACACTGAAGCTTTCTTT.